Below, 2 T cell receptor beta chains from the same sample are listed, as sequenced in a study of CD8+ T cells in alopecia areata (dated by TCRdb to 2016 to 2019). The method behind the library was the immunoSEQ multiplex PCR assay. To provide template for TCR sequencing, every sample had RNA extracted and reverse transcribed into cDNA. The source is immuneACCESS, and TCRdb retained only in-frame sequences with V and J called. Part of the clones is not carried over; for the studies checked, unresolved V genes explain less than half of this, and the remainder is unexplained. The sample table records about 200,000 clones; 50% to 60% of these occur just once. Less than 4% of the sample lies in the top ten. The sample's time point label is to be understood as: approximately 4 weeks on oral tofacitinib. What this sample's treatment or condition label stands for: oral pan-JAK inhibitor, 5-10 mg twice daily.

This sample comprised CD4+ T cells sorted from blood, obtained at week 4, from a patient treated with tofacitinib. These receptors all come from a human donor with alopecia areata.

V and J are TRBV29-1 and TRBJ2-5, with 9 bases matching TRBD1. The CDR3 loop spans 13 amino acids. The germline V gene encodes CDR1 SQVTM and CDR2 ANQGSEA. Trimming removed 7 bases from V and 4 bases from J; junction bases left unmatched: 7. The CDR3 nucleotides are TGCAGCGCTGACAGGACAGGGGCAGAGACCCAGTACTTC. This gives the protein CSADRTGAETQYF.

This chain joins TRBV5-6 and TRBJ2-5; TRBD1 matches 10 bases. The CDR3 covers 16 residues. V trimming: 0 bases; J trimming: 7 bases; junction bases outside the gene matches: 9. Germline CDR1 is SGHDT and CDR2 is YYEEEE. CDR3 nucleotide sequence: TGTGCCAGCAGCTTGGGGGACAGGGGACCCCCAAGGACCCAGTACTTC. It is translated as CASSLGDRGPPRTQYF.